The 9 T cell receptor beta chains presented below share a single source sample, sequenced in a study of response to subunit inactivated influenza vaccine. TCRdb fed the RT-PCR reads into MiXCR, producing one record per CDR3 protein. The sample carries about 190,000 distinct CDR3 sequences, 13% to 15% recorded once. The sequencing here drew on CD8+ T cells sorted from PBMCs, taken 5 days after vaccination. These receptors were collected from a man aged 50-59 years who received an inactivated influenza vaccine.

The chain carries TRBV19 and TRBJ1-1; possible D gene TRBD1, 6 bases. The V gene lost 3 bases and the J gene lost 5 bases, with 13 bases spanning the gap. Germline values: CDR1 LNHDA, CDR2 SQIVND (reference sequence). CDR3 length: 14 residues. CDR3 sequence (DNA): TGTGCCAGTAGTATTACTGGAGGGGGGACTGAAGCTTTCTTT. Its translation: CASSITGGGTEAFF.

This clonotype was observed a handful of times. The chain couples TRBV4-3 to TRBJ1-1; D gene uncertain. Germline V lookup: CDR1 LGHNA, CDR2 YSLEER. The CDR3 covers 14 residues. V lost 0 bases, J lost 4 bases, and 9 bases lay in between. In nucleotides, the CDR3 is TGCGCCAGCAGCCAAGAAGATGAGGGCACTGAAGCTTTCTTT. Translating gives CASSQEDEGTEAFF.

This clonotype was detected a few times. The gene calls are TRBV9 and TRBJ1-1; D gene ambiguous. This CDR3 spans 13 amino acids. The V end lost 1 base, the J end lost 2 bases, and 6 bases lay between the germline ends. Germline lookup yields CDR1 SGDLS and CDR2 YYNGEE. Here the CDR3 reads CASSVSENTEAFF. The CDR3 region has the DNA TGTGCCAGCAGCGTATCCGAAAACACTGAAGCTTTCTTT.

The rearrangement joins TRBV20-1 to TRBJ2-7; 9 nucleotides align to TRBD1. The CDR3 runs to 15 residues. Losses at the gene ends were 0 bases for V and 3 bases for J; bases not matched to a gene: 6. Germline assignment: CDR1 DFQATT and CDR2 SNEGSKA (reference sequence). CDR3 residues: CSARDPRDRVYEQYF. The CDR3 DNA follows: TGCAGTGCTAGAGATCCCCGGGACAGGGTCTACGAGCAGTACTTC.

This clonotype was detected a few times. The J gene is TRBJ2-2, the V gene TRBV7-8; 12 bases are a match to TRBD2. Looked up from germline, CDR1 is SGHVS and CDR2 is FQNEAQ. V trimming: 4 bases; J trimming: 0 bases; junction bases outside the gene matches: 9. This CDR3 contains 19 residues. CDR3 DNA: TGTGCCAGCAGCTCCCCCCTACTAGCGGGGGGTCCGAACACCGGGGAGCTGTTTTTT. Amino acid sequence: CASSSPLLAGGPNTGELFF.

The rearrangement joins TRBV7-3 to TRBJ2-5, with 9 nucleotides matching TRBD2. CDR3 length: 16 residues. The germline CDR1 and CDR2 sequences are SGHTA and FQGTGA. V shed 1 base, J shed 1 base, and the junction held 4 bases outside the gene matches. As DNA, the CDR3 is TGTGCCAGCAGCTTAATGGCGGGGGGGAGCCAAGAGACCCAGTACTTC. Its translation is CASSLMAGGSQETQYF.

In this sample, this clonotype turned up a few times. The chain couples TRBV3-1 to TRBJ1-1; the D is unclear. CDR3 size: 13 residues. V was shortened by 0 bases and J by 3 bases, with 5 bases between the two germline ends. CDR1 is LGHDT and CDR2 is YNNKEL in the germline V gene (reference sequence). CDR3 in amino acids: CASSQDVDTEAFF. DNA for the CDR3: TGTGCCAGCAGCCAAGACGTGGACACTGAAGCTTTCTTT. The variable domain in full, completed from reference TRBV3-1 and TRBJ1-1, reads DTAVSQTPKYLVTQMGNDKSIKCEQNLGHDTMYWYKQDSKKFLKIMFSYNNKELIINETVPNRFSPKSPDKAHLNLHINSLELGDSAVYFCASSQDVDTEAFFGQGTRLTVV.

This clonotype was seen a handful of times. The chain links TRBV18 to TRBJ2-3; D is unclear. CDR1 is KGHSH, CDR2 LQKENI, per germline. Trimming removed 4 bases from V and 0 bases from J, with 11 bases in between. This CDR3 contains 15 residues. This chain's CDR3 is CASSRDGTSTDTQYF. As DNA, the CDR3 is TGTGCCAGCTCACGCGACGGAACTAGCACAGATACGCAGTATTTT.

This clonotype was counted between two and nine times. This chain connects TRBV6-1 to TRBJ1-4, with D hard to call. This CDR3 is built from 14 residues. CDR1 is MNHNS and CDR2 is SASEGT in the germline V gene. The V end was cut by 6 bases, the J end by 8 bases, with 16 bases between. The CDR3 DNA is TGTGCCAGCAGGGGAAGGGTTACAAAGGAAAAACTGTTTTTT. Translated, it gives CASRGRVTKEKLFF.